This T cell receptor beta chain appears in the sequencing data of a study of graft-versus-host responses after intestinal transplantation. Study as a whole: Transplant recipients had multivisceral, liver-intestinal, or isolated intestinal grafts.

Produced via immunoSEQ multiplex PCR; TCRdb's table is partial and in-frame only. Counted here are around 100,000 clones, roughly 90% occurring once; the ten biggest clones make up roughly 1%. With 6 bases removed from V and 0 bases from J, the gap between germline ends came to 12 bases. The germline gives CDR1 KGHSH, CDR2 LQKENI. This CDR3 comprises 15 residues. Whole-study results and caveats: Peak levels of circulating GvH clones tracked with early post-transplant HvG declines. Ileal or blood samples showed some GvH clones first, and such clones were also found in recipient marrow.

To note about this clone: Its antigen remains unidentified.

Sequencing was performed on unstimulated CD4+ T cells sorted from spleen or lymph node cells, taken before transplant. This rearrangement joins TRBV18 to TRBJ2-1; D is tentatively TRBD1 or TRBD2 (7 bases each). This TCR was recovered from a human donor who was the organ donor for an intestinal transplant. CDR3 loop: CASSQGGGSYNEQFF. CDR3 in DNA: TGTGCCAGCTCCCAGGGGGGGGGCTCCTACAATGAGCAGTTCTTC.